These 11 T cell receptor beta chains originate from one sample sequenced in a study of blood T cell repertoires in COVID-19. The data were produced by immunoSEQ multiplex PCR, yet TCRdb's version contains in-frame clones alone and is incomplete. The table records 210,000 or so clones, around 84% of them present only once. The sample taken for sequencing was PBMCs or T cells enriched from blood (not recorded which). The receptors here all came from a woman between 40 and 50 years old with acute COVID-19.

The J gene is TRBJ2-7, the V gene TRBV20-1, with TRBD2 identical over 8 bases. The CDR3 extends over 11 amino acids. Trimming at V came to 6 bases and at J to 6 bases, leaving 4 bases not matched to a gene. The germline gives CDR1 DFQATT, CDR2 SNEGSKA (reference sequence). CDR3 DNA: TGCAGTGCCGCACTAGCGGCCGAGCAGTACTTC. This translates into CSAALAAEQYF.

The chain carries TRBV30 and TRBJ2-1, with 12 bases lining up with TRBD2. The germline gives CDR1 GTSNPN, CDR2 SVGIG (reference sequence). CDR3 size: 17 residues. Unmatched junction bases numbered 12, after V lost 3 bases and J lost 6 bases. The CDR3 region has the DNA TGTGCCTGGAGGCCATATCCGACTAGCGGGAGCAGCAATGAGCAGTTCTTC. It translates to CAWRPYPTSGSSNEQFF.

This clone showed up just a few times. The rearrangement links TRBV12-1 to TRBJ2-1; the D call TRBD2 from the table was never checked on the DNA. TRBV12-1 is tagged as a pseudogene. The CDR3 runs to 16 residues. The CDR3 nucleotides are TGTGCCAGCAGCTTTGGGCTAGCGGAACCTTACAATGAGCAGTTCTTC. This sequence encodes CASSFGLAEPYNEQFF.

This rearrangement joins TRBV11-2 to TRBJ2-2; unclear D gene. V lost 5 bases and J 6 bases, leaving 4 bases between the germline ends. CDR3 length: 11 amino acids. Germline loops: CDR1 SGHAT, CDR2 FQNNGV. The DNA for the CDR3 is TGTGCCAGCAGCCAGTCCGGGGAGCTGTTTTTT. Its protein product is CASSQSGELFF.

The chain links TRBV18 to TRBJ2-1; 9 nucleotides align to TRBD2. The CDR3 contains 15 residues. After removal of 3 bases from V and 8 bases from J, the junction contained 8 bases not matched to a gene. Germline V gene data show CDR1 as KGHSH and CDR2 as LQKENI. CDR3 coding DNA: TGTGCCAGCTCACCCAGGCGGGGGGGCCAGGATGAGCAGTTCTTC. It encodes CASSPRRGGQDEQFF.

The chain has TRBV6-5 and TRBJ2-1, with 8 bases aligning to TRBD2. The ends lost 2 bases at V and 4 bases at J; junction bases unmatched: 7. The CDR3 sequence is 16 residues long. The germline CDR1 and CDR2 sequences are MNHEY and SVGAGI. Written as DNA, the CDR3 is TGTGCCAGCAGTTACCTCGGGACTAGGGGTTACAATGAGCAGTTCTTC. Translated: CASSYLGTRGYNEQFF.

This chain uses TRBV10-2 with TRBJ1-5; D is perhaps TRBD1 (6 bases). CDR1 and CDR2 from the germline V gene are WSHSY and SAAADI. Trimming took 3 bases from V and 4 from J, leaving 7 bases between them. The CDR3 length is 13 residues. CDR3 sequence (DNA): TGCGCCAGCAGTGAAAGGGGGAATCAGCCCCAGCATTTT. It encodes CASSERGNQPQHF.

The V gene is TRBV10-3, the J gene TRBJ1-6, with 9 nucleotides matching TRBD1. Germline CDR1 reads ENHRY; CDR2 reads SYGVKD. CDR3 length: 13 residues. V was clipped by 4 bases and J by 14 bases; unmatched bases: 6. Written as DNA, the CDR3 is TGTGCCATCAGTGGAGGACAGGGGTTTACCCTCCACTTT. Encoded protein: CAISGGQGFTLHF.

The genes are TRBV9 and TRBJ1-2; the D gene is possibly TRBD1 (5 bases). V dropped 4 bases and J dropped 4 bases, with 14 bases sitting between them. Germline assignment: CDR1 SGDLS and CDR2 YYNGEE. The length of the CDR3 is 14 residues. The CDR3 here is CASSPQTATYGYTF. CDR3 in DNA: TGTGCCAGCAGCCCTCAGACAGCTACCTATGGCTACACCTTC.

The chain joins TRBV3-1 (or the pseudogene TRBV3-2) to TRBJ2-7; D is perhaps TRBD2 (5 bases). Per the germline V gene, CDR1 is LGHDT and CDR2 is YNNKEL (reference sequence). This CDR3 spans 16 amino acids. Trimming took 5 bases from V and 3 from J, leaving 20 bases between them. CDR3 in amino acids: CASSDSVGIRFYEQYF. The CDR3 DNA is TGTGCCAGCAGCGACTCTGTCGGGATTCGATTCTACGAGCAGTACTTC.

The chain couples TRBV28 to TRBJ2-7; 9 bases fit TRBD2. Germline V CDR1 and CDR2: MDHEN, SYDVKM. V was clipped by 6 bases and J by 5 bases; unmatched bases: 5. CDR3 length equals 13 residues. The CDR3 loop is CASRISGSNEQYF. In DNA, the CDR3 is TGTGCCAGCAGAATTAGCGGGAGCAACGAGCAGTACTTC.